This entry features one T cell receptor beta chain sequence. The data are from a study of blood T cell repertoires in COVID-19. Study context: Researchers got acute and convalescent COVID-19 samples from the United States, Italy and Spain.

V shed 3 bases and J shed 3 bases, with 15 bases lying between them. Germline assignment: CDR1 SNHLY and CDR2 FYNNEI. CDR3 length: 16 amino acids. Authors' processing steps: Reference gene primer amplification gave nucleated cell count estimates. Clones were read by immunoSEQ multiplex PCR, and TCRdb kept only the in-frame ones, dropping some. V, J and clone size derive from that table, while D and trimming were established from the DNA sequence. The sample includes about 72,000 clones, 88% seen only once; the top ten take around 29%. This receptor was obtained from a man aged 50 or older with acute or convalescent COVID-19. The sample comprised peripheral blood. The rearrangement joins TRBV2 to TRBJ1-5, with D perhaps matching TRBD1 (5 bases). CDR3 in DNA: TGTGCCAGCAGTGACGGAGGGGCAGCAACCAATCAGCCCCAGCATTTT. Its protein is CASSDGGAATNQPQHF. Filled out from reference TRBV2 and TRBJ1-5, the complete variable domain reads EPEVTQTPSHQVTQMGQEVILRCVPISNHLYFYWYRQILGQKVEFLVSFYNNEISEKSEIFDDQFSVERPDGSNFTLKIRSTKLEDSAMYFCASSDGGAATNQPQHFGDGTRLSIL.